A single sample gave rise to the 11 T cell receptor beta chains below, sequenced in a study of cytomegalovirus exposure and HLA in healthy donors. PCR involved 60 Vbeta and 13 Jbeta primers. Sequencing used immunoSEQ multiplex PCR; TCRdb keeps in-frame clones, though not all of them. The sample shows approximately 150,000 clones, 60% to 85% of them seen only once. Sequences were obtained from PBMCs. These receptors all come from a young man in good health and CMV-seropositive.

The chain recombines TRBV7-9 with TRBJ2-3, with D possibly TRBD1 on 5 matching bases. CDR1 is SEHNR and CDR2 is FQNEAQ in the germline V gene (reference sequence). V shed 1 base and J shed 5 bases, with 10 bases lying between them. The CDR3 runs 14 residues. DNA for the CDR3: TGTGCCAGCAGCTTAGGCTCCAGGGAAGATACGCAGTATTTT. Translated, it gives CASSLGSREDTQYF.

The rearrangement links TRBV14 to TRBJ2-5, with 11 positions matching TRBD2. The CDR3 contains 16 residues. The junction had 4 bases not matched to a gene; V was cut back by 3 bases and J by 1 base. Germline assignment: CDR1 SGHDN and CDR2 FVKESK. CDR3 bases: TGTGCCAGCAGCCAGGGACTAGCGGCTAGCCAAGAGACCCAGTACTTC. It specifies CASSQGLAASQETQYF.

The genes are TRBV12-5 and TRBJ1-1, with TRBD1 identical over 8 bases. Trimming cost V 2 bases and J 3 bases; bases outside gene matches: 5. Germline V gene sequence: CDR1 LGHNT, CDR2 FRNRAP. The CDR3 length is 15 residues. CDR3 region: CASGLSTGGHTEAFF. The CDR3 bases are TGTGCTAGTGGTTTGTCTACAGGGGGTCACACTGAAGCTTTCTTT.

The chain employs TRBV6-1 and TRBJ2-7; 7 positions agree with TRBD1. The V segment lost 7 bases and the J segment 1 base; nucleotides outside the gene matches: 7. CDR3 length: 14 amino acids. Germline CDR1 MNHNS, CDR2 SASEGT. The CDR3 loop is CASNWDSLSYEQYF. The CDR3 DNA reads TGTGCCAGCAACTGGGACAGCTTATCCTACGAGCAGTACTTC.

There are a few counts of this clone. The DNA of the CDR3 is TGTGCCAGCAGGCCGGGACAGGGGAGAAACACTGAAGCTTTCTTT. Translated, it gives CASRPGQGRNTEAFF. This chain uses TRBV6-1 with TRBJ1-1; 10 positions agree with TRBD1. The junction had 6 bases not matched to a gene; V was cut back by 6 bases and J by 2 bases. Germline-derived CDR1 and CDR2 are MNHNS and SASEGT. CDR3 size: 15 residues.

This clone was picked up a small number of times. Written as DNA, the CDR3 is TGTGCCAGCAGCCCGGGACAGGGATTTGCGACCCAGTACTTC. As protein: CASSPGQGFATQYF. This chain links TRBV7-2 with TRBJ2-5, with 9 positions matching TRBD1. The germline gives CDR1 SGHTA, CDR2 FQGNSA. V dropped 5 bases and J dropped 7; count of bases not matched to a gene: 8. CDR3 length: 14 residues.

This rearrangement joins TRBV6-5 to TRBJ2-7; D may be TRBD2 (6 bases). CDR1 is MNHEY and CDR2 is SVGAGI in the germline V gene. This CDR3 spans 13 amino acids. Between the trimmed V and J ends, which lost 10 bases and 2 bases, there was a span of 15 bases. The CDR3 is CATHQGGTYEQYF. CDR3 bases: TGTGCCACCCACCAGGGCGGGACCTACGAGCAGTACTTC.

This chain connects TRBV6-1 to TRBJ1-1; D perhaps matches TRBD1 (6 bases). The CDR3 has 15 residues. The V gene lost 4 bases and the J gene lost 0 bases, with 12 bases spanning the gap. CDR1 and CDR2 (germline): MNHNS, SASEGT. The CDR3 protein is CASSGYRVLNTEAFF. The CDR3 DNA sequence: TGTGCCAGCAGTGGATACAGGGTTCTGAACACTGAAGCTTTCTTT.

The chain links TRBV5-1 to TRBJ2-3; 12 positions agree with TRBD2. Germline loops: CDR1 SGHRS, CDR2 YFSETQ. The CDR3 extends over 17 amino acids. V dropped 4 bases and J dropped 2; count of bases not matched to a gene: 8. The CDR3 nucleotides are TGCGCCAGCAGCCCAAACCTAGCGGGGGGGAACACAGATACGCAGTATTTT. Its translation is CASSPNLAGGNTDTQYF.

The J gene is TRBJ2-1, the V gene TRBV5-4, with 8 bases that match TRBD1. Looked up from germline, CDR1 is SGHNT and CDR2 is YYREEE (reference sequence). Losses at the gene ends were 2 bases for V and 4 bases for J; bases not matched to a gene: 5. The length of the CDR3 is 15 residues. This chain's CDR3 is CASSFGQGIYNEQFF. In nucleotides, the CDR3 is TGTGCCAGCAGCTTCGGACAGGGTATTTACAATGAGCAGTTCTTC.

This clone was observed a single time. V is TRBV9 and J is TRBJ2-6; TRBD2 matches at 9 bases. The CDR3 runs 16 residues. Trimming removed 3 bases from V and 4 bases from J; junction bases left unmatched: 5. Germline CDR1 SGDLS, CDR2 YYNGEE. The CDR3: CASSARGGPGANVLTF. As DNA, the CDR3 is TGTGCCAGCAGCGCGCGGGGGGGGCCGGGGGCCAACGTCCTGACTTTC.